Shown below are 17 T cell receptor beta chains from a single sample sequenced in a study of regulatory T cells in long-lasting Graves disease. Noted time point: persistent/refractory GD, antithyroid drugs over 5 years with positive TRAb. RNA from PBMCs was the source of the TCR library. Assembly of TCR beta libraries relied on iRepertoire HTBI primers together with Arm-PCR of CDR3 regions. MiXCR, run by TCRdb on the multiplex PCR reads, gives a single entry per CDR3 protein. Of 400,000 to 500,000 distinct CDR3 sequences in the sample, approximately 22% were seen once. Sequences were derived from peripheral blood mononuclear cells (PBMCs), sampled when the disease was refractory, from a patient treated with antithyroid drugs. The receptors were gathered from a female donor with Graves disease.

A note on this clonotype: A single base separates this from a much larger clone, so it may be a read error. The V gene is TRBV12-3 or TRBV12-4, the J gene TRBJ2-2; D perhaps matches TRBD1 (6 bases). This CDR3 is 16 amino acids long. Trimming cost V 11 bases and J 2 bases, with 21 bases left between them. In DNA, the CDR3 is TGTGCCTGCACTATTATTGGACAGCTCAACACCGGGGAGCTGTTTTTT. It encodes CACTIIGQLNTGELFF.

This clonotype was found a few times. This chain uses TRBV24-1 with TRBJ2-3; 13 positions match TRBD2. J was trimmed by 5 bases and V by 3 bases; bases with no gene match: 4. In germline, CDR1 is KGHDR, CDR2 SFDVKD. CDR3 length: 16 residues. The CDR3 nucleotides read TGTGCCACCAGTGATCCCGGGACTAGCGGGGAAGATACGCAGTATTTT. This encodes CATSDPGTSGEDTQYF.

This chain's CDR3 is CASSQDWGGAVTGELFF. DNA for the CDR3: TGCGCCAGCAGCCAAGATTGGGGGGGAGCGGTCACCGGGGAGCTGTTTTTT. The chain has TRBV4-1 and TRBJ2-2; 7 nucleotides match TRBD2. V trimming: 0 bases; J trimming: 4 bases; junction bases outside the gene matches: 8. Germline loops: CDR1 MGHRA, CDR2 YSYEKL. The CDR3 loop spans 17 amino acids.

DNA for the CDR3: TGTGCCAGCAGCTTGTCGGGAGGGCCAACAGATACGCAGTATTTT. Amino acid sequence: CASSLSGGPTDTQYF. This chain uses TRBV7-3 with TRBJ2-3, with 8 positions matching TRBD2. Losses at the gene ends were 3 bases for V and 3 bases for J; bases not matched to a gene: 5. The germline CDR1 and CDR2 sequences are SGHTA and FQGTGA. This CDR3 is built from 15 residues.

The rearrangement uses TRBV27 and TRBJ2-7; unclear D gene. The V gene's germline CDR1 is MNHEY and CDR2 SMNVEV (reference sequence). Trimming removed 7 bases from V and 5 bases from J, with 3 bases in between. This CDR3 comprises 9 residues. Here the CDR3 DNA reads TGTGCCAGCACCAACGAGCAGTACTTC. Amino acids: CASTNEQYF.

This clonotype was counted many times. The gene calls are TRBV11-2 and TRBJ1-6; TRBD1 aligns across 8 bases. V lost 6 bases to trimming and J lost 8 bases; unmatched junction nucleotides: 9. Germline V gene data show CDR1 as SGHAT and CDR2 as FQNNGV. The CDR3 spans 15 residues. The CDR3 loop is CASRSQTGADSPLHF. The CDR3 bases are TGTGCCAGCAGATCCCAGACAGGGGCGGATTCACCCCTCCACTTT.

V gene TRBV2 combines with J gene TRBJ2-1; unclear D gene. V lost 6 bases, J lost 3 bases, and 9 bases lay in between. From germline, CDR1 is SNHLY and CDR2 FYNNEI. The CDR3 loop spans 13 amino acids. The CDR3 protein is CASSDPYYNEQFF. CDR3 coding DNA: TGTGCCAGCAGCGACCCCTACTACAATGAGCAGTTCTTC.

This clonotype came up many times. The chain has TRBV28 and TRBJ1-1; D uncertain. The CDR3 sequence is 16 residues long. Germline lookup yields CDR1 MDHEN and CDR2 SYDVKM. Trimming shortened V by 7 bases and J by 7 bases, and 25 bases separated the two germline ends. The CDR3 loop reads CASTPRGELVILEAFF. The CDR3 DNA reads as TGTGCCAGCACCCCCCGGGGTGAGTTGGTAATCCTTGAAGCTTTCTTT.

V gene TRBV6-9 combines with J gene TRBJ2-2; D uncertain. The CDR3 contains 13 residues. V was cut by 3 bases and J by 5 bases, with 7 bases left in between. CDR1 is MNHGY, CDR2 SVAAGI, per germline. The CDR3: CASSYVATGELFF. The CDR3 bases are TGTGCCAGCAGTTACGTGGCTACCGGGGAGCTGTTTTTT.

The genes are TRBV19 and TRBJ1-4; D is unresolved. The germline V gene encodes CDR1 LNHDA and CDR2 SQIVND (reference sequence). The CDR3 contains 14 residues. Between the trimmed V and J ends, which lost 6 bases and 7 bases, there was a span of 15 bases. CDR3 sequence (DNA): TGTGCCAGTAGCCCGGGAACAGAGCGTGAAAAACTGTTTTTT. Translated, it gives CASSPGTEREKLFF.

This clonotype was counted at least ten times. DNA for the CDR3: TGTGCCATCAGTCCGAGGGACAGAGTGAACACTGAAGCTTTCTTT. It translates to CAISPRDRVNTEAFF. The chain carries TRBV10-3 and TRBJ1-1; 7 positions agree with TRBD1. Trimming removed 5 bases from V and 0 bases from J; junction bases left unmatched: 6. Germline assignment: CDR1 ENHRY and CDR2 SYGVKD. CDR3 size: 15 residues.

This clonotype was counted many times. V is TRBV2 and J is TRBJ2-7, with a weak D call TRBD2 (6 bases). The V gene lost 1 base and the J gene lost 4 bases, with 11 bases spanning the gap. The length of the CDR3 is 14 residues. Germline values: CDR1 SNHLY, CDR2 FYNNEI. Written as DNA, the CDR3 is TGTGCCAGCAGTGAAGTAGCGGATGCTTACGAGCAGTACTTC. Amino acid sequence: CASSEVADAYEQYF.

The chain combines TRBV7-2 with TRBJ2-3, with D possibly being TRBD2 (5 bases). CDR3 length: 14 amino acids. The germline gives CDR1 SGHTA, CDR2 FQGNSA. V dropped 5 bases and J dropped 6 bases, with 15 bases sitting between them. CDR3 loop: CASSLLGPTDTQYF. DNA of the CDR3: TGTGCCAGCAGCCTACTAGGCCCCACGGATACGCAGTATTTT.

This clonotype was counted many times. J is TRBJ2-2 and V is TRBV19; D not certain. Germline CDR1 and CDR2: LNHDA and SQIVND (reference sequence). Trimming stripped 1 base from V and 4 bases from J, with 4 bases between. The CDR3 totals 13 residues. CDR3 nucleotides: TGTGCCAGTAGTATAGGGGGCACCGGGGAGCTGTTTTTT. The encoded protein is CASSIGGTGELFF.

The J gene is TRBJ1-3, the V gene TRBV30; 10 nucleotides agree with TRBD1. V shed 5 bases, J shed 7 bases, and the junction held 5 bases outside the gene matches. CDR1 and CDR2 (germline): GTSNPN, SVGIG (reference sequence). The length of the CDR3 is 13 residues. The CDR3 loop reads CAWDDRGLNTIYF. DNA of the CDR3: TGTGCCTGGGACGACAGGGGGCTTAACACCATATATTTT.

The chain couples TRBV12-3 or TRBV12-4 to TRBJ2-1, with TRBD2 matching 9 bases. The CDR3 has 17 residues. V trimming: 3 bases; J trimming: 4 bases; junction bases outside the gene matches: 10. The CDR3 DNA reads as TGTGCCAGCAGTTTGAATTACCGGACTAGCGATTACAATGAGCAGTTCTTC. Protein product: CASSLNYRTSDYNEQFF.

This clonotype was detected many times. The genes are TRBV6-1 and TRBJ2-7; 12 nucleotides line up with TRBD1. The V segment lost 3 bases and the J segment 3 bases; nucleotides outside the gene matches: 9. CDR3 length: 17 amino acids. Germline CDR1 and CDR2: MNHNS and SASEGT. CDR3 DNA sequence: TGTGCCAGCAGTGACCCAATGGGGACAGGGGGCGACTACGAGCAGTACTTC. Encoded protein: CASSDPMGTGGDYEQYF.